This T cell receptor beta chain was sequenced in a study of blood T cell repertoires in COVID-19 (dated by TCRdb to the early 2020s). With regard to the full study: Collaborator samples came from the United States, Italy and Spain and covered acute and convalescent phases of COVID-19. The material from the prospective study consisted of cDNA or gDNA derived from T cells, B-cell-depleted T cells, or PBMCs. Deeply sampled blood TCRbeta repertoires from subjects exposed to, actively infected with, or recovered from COVID-19 were included in the dataset. The repertoires were made available in a free public database intended to serve as a resource for research on the immune response to SARS-CoV-2. The samples were drawn from two sources: the first 160 participants of the ongoing ImmuneRACE study, and 950 to 1,500 subjects contributed by 6 global collaborators. The sample metadata nearly always contained a de-identified subject ID, COVID-19 status, age in years and sex. Where available, HLA class I and class II types were taken from metadata supplied by the sample provider and were not determined by assay-based typing.

The immunoSEQ Assay, a bias-controlled multiplex PCR, was used to amplify TCRbeta CDR3 regions from genomic DNA. In the paper's pipeline: The number of nucleated cells in each sample was estimated by amplification of reference gene primers within the assay. To quantify the absolute abundance of each unique TCRbeta CDR3 rearrangement, sequence reads were collapsed and filtered. For each sample, productive Simpson clonality was calculated as the square root of Simpson's diversity index across productive rearrangements. TCRdb obtained this table from immuneACCESS and retained in-frame rearrangements with V and J assigned. These tables miss some clones; where compared with another copy, unresolved V genes account for less than half of the shortfall, and the remainder is unexplained. V, J and clone size were drawn from that table, and D and trimming were deduced from the DNA. This sample has about 220,000 clones in its table, and approximately 85% of those were observed once. 2.4% of the sample belongs to the ten largest clones.

At one collaborating source in Seattle, patients were enrolled during active infection and were followed longitudinally through the course of disease. Whole blood was collected in K2EDTA tubes by collaborating institutions according to the institutions' own protocols. For TCRbeta analysis, collaborator samples were shipped as frozen whole blood, as isolated PBMCs, or as DNA extracted from either sample type. As encoded in the germline V gene, CDR1 is SGHRS while CDR2 is YFSETQ. Including cysteine and phenylalanine, the CDR3 has 14 amino acids. This entry keeps only the CDR3 DNA: 42 bases, framed from base 1. Trimming leaves V shorter by 2 bases and J shorter by 5 bases, with the junction holding 4 bases beyond the gene matches. The full study reports these points: The amount of clinical and demographic metadata varied by source and participant and was provided uncurated.

As concerns this clone: It has no known antigen specificity. Base-call qualities are not available, and no considerably larger clone is one nucleotide away.

The sequenced sample consisted of peripheral blood. The V and J genes are TRBV5-1 and TRBJ1-5; 7 of the junction bases match TRBD1. The receptor comes from a woman in her 70s with COVID-19, enrolled during active disease. The DNA sequence reads TGCGCCAGCAGCTTCACAGGGGAAGATCAGCCCCAGCATTTT. This gives the protein CASSFTGEDQPQHF.